These 29 T cell receptor beta chains were all obtained from the same sample, sequenced in a study of early T cells in non-severe SARS-CoV-2 infection. TCRdb reanalysed the 5' RACE reads using MiXCR and keeps one entry per CDR3 protein. The table records roughly 56,000 distinct CDR3 sequences, approximately 9.3% of them present only once. The source material was whole blood. Every receptor here comes from an adult who was a healthcare worker with PCR-confirmed SARS-CoV-2 infection or an uninfected control (not recorded which).

CDR3 nucleotides: TGTGCCAGCAGCCCCGGCCGGAAGGGCAGAACCTCGTTTTACAATGAGCAGTTCTTC. Amino acids: CASSPGRKGRTSFYNEQFF. J is TRBJ2-1 and V is TRBV9, with D uncertain. The CDR3 extends over 19 amino acids. Germline CDR1 reads SGDLS; CDR2 reads YYNGEE. Deletions cut 4 bases from V and 4 bases from J, with 27 bases between.

The genes are TRBV19 and TRBJ1-5, with TRBD1 identical over 8 bases. This CDR3 has 17 residues. Germline V lookup: CDR1 LNHDA, CDR2 SQIVND (reference sequence). The junction had 8 bases not matched to a gene; V was cut back by 4 bases and J by 0 bases. CDR3 amino acids: CASSNRQGLNSNQPQHF. As DNA, the CDR3 is TGTGCCAGTAGTAACCGACAGGGGCTGAATAGCAATCAGCCCCAGCATTTT.

This clonotype came up a few times. The chain has TRBV12-3 or TRBV12-4 and TRBJ2-2; TRBD2 might be the D (5 bases). V lost 0 bases and J lost 5, with 7 bases in between. The CDR3 has 14 residues. CDR3 coding DNA: TGTGCCAGCAGTTTAGCCCGGGGAACCGGGGAGCTGTTTTTT. Translated, it gives CASSLARGTGELFF.

The sample holds a few counts of this clonotype. This chain connects TRBV7-9 to TRBJ2-7; 7 bases align to TRBD1. The CDR3 has 14 amino acids. From germline, CDR1 is SEHNR and CDR2 FQNEAQ (reference sequence). The J segment lost 4 bases and the V segment lost 1 base, leaving 4 bases of the junction unmatched. The CDR3 region is CASSLEGRGYEQYV. The CDR3 DNA sequence: TGTGCCAGCAGCTTAGAAGGCAGGGGGTACGAGCAGTACGTC.

The V and J genes are TRBV19 and TRBJ2-3; 9 positions agree with TRBD1. The V gene end was trimmed by 5 bases and the J gene end by 0 bases; junction bases not matched to a gene: 3. Germline CDR1 and CDR2: LNHDA and SQIVND (reference sequence). The CDR3 length is 15 residues. The CDR3 region has the DNA TGTGCCAGTAGTGAAACAGGGGGCAGCACAGATACGCAGTATTTT. It yields the protein CASSETGGSTDTQYF.

Many counts were recorded for this clonotype. This sequence joins TRBV20-1 and TRBJ2-3; D is undetermined. CDR3 size: 15 residues. The germline V gene has CDR1 DFQATT and CDR2 SNEGSKA (reference sequence). V shed 0 bases and J shed 2 bases, with 12 bases lying between them. CDR3 nucleotide sequence: TGCAGTGCTAGAGATGACGTGGGGTACACAGATACGCAGTATTTT. This translates into CSARDDVGYTDTQYF.

This clonotype was detected many times. The chain has TRBV5-1 and TRBJ2-1, with 8 positions matching TRBD1. Germline assignment: CDR1 SGHRS and CDR2 YFSETQ. The CDR3 sequence is 16 residues long. Losses at the gene ends were 4 bases for V and 3 bases for J; bases not matched to a gene: 9. The CDR3 region has the DNA TGCGCCAGCAGCGGGATCGACAGGGGAAACTACAATGAGCAGTTCTTC. Translation gives CASSGIDRGNYNEQFF.

The chain joins TRBV11-2 to TRBJ2-7, with D perhaps matching TRBD2 (5 bases). Germline CDR1 is SGHAT and CDR2 is FQNNGV. CDR3 size: 13 residues. The V end lost 1 base, the J end lost 13 bases, and 17 bases lay between the germline ends. The CDR3 bases are TGTGCCAGCAGCTTAGGGACTCGCCTAGAGGGATACGTC. Protein: CASSLGTRLEGYV.

At least ten counts were recorded for this clonotype. The V and J genes are TRBV5-1 and TRBJ2-2; D perhaps matches TRBD2 (6 bases). The CDR3 loop spans 13 amino acids. V lost 5 bases to trimming and J lost 3 bases, with 8 bases between them. Germline CDR1 SGHRS, CDR2 YFSETQ. The chain's CDR3 is CASRWGDTGELFF. CDR3 in DNA: TGCGCCAGCAGATGGGGGGACACCGGGGAGCTGTTTTTT. The full variable domain, with the rest looked up from reference TRBV5-1 and TRBJ2-2, is KAGVTQTPRYLIKTRGQQVTLSCSPISGHRSVSWYQQTPGQGLQFLFEYFSETQRNKGNFPGRFSGRQFSNSRSEMNVSTLELGDSALYLCASRWGDTGELFFGEGSRLTVL.

This chain uses TRBV19 with TRBJ2-3; 8 bases line up with TRBD1. Germline assignment: CDR1 LNHDA and CDR2 SQIVND (reference sequence). V trimming: 3 bases; J trimming: 7 bases; junction bases outside the gene matches: 3. The CDR3 has 13 amino acids. In DNA, the CDR3 is TGTGCCAGTAGTATGCAGGGGGCAAATACGCAGTATTTT. Translation gives CASSMQGANTQYF. Based on the CDR3 plus reference TRBV19 and TRBJ2-3, the full variable domain is DGGITQSPKYLFRKEGQNVTLSCEQNLNHDAMYWYRQDPGQGLRLIYYSQIVNDFQKGDIAEGYSVSREKKESFPLTVTSAQKNPTAFYLCASSMQGANTQYFGPGTRLTVL.

The genes are TRBV9 and TRBJ1-1, with TRBD1 identical over 7 bases. In germline, CDR1 is SGDLS, CDR2 YYNGEE. V trimming: 4 bases; J trimming: 7 bases; junction bases outside the gene matches: 13. CDR3 size: 15 residues. CDR3 in amino acids: CASSPRTGPGGEAFF. The CDR3 nucleotides are TGTGCCAGCAGCCCCCGGACAGGCCCAGGGGGTGAAGCTTTCTTT. The whole variable domain, filled in from reference TRBV9 and TRBJ1-1, reads DSGVTQTPKHLITATGQRVTLRCSPRSGDLSVYWYQQSLDQGLQFLIQYYNGEERAKGNILERFSAQQFPDLHSELNLSSLELGDSALYFCASSPRTGPGGEAFFGQGTRLTVV.

This clonotype has more than one count but fewer than ten. This chain connects TRBV12-3 or TRBV12-4 to TRBJ2-5; no clear D. The V end was cut by 4 bases, the J end by 9 bases, with 9 bases between. The CDR3 is 11 amino acids. For the CDR3, the DNA is TGTGCCAGCAGTTCAAGTTGGCCCCAGTACTTC. Translated: CASSSSWPQYF.

The J gene is TRBJ1-4, the V gene TRBV7-3; TRBD1 matches 12 bases. This CDR3 has 18 residues. V dropped 5 bases and J dropped 3; count of bases not matched to a gene: 10. Per germline, CDR1 SGHTA and CDR2 FQGTGA. The CDR3 here is CASSVSGTGGPSNEKLFF. The CDR3 nucleotides read TGTGCCAGCAGCGTCTCCGGGACAGGGGGCCCTTCTAATGAAAAACTGTTTTTT.

This clonotype was seen a handful of times. J is TRBJ1-4 and V is TRBV11-2; TRBD1 agrees at 9 bases. The V gene's germline CDR1 is SGHAT and CDR2 FQNNGV. The CDR3 is 15 residues long. The trim removed 5 bases at V and 7 bases at J, leaving 8 bases unmatched. The CDR3: CASSLNRGQAEKLFF. Written as DNA, the CDR3 is TGTGCCAGCAGCCTAAACAGGGGGCAAGCTGAAAAACTGTTTTTT.

This clonotype was seen a few times. V usage is TRBV10-3 and J usage is TRBJ1-5, with D uncertain. The germline V and J ends were trimmed by 0 bases and 0 bases, with 6 bases remaining between them. Germline V gene lookup returns CDR1 ENHRY and CDR2 SYGVKD. The length of the CDR3 is 15 residues. CDR3 sequence (DNA): TGTGCCATCAGTGAGTCCGGAGATAGCAATCAGCCCCAGCATTTT. Its translation: CAISESGDSNQPQHF.

This clonotype was recorded a few times. The chain carries TRBV4-1 and TRBJ2-5; unclear D gene. The V and J ends lost 2 bases and 2 bases respectively, with 9 bases between them. Germline V gene lookup returns CDR1 MGHRA and CDR2 YSYEKL. This CDR3 has 14 amino acids. The CDR3 DNA sequence: TGCGCCAGCAGCCAAATGTCCTCGCAAGAGACCCAGTACTTC. Translated, it gives CASSQMSSQETQYF.

This clonotype was seen ten or more times. In DNA form, the CDR3 reads TGTGCCAGCAGCCTAAGGGCAGGAGGCTATTATAATTCACCCCTCCACTTT. It translates to CASSLRAGGYYNSPLHF. The rearrangement uses TRBV11-2 and TRBJ1-6; D not certain. The CDR3 loop spans 17 amino acids. CDR1 is SGHAT and CDR2 is FQNNGV in the germline V gene. Trimming left V 5 bases short and J 4 bases short, with 18 bases between.

This clonotype was picked up many times. The genes are TRBV9 and TRBJ2-2; no firm D call. This CDR3 region has 15 residues. V lost 0 bases, J lost 4 bases, and 10 bases lay in between. CDR1 is SGDLS, CDR2 YYNGEE, per germline. The CDR3, as DNA: TGTGCCAGCAGCGTAGAAAGGGATGGCACCGGGGAGCTGTTTTTT. This codes for CASSVERDGTGELFF.

This clonotype showed up just a few times. The V and J genes are TRBV2 and TRBJ2-3; D not certain. Germline lookup yields CDR1 SNHLY and CDR2 FYNNEI. The CDR3 extends over 12 amino acids. Trimming took 7 bases from V and 3 from J, leaving 8 bases between them. In DNA form, the CDR3 reads TGTGCCAGCAAACTGAGAACAGATACGCAGTATTTT. Protein: CASKLRTDTQYF.

The sample holds a few counts of this clonotype. The chain combines TRBV12-5 with TRBJ2-1; D ambiguous. The V gene lost 2 bases and the J gene lost 1 base, with 6 bases spanning the gap. Germline assignment: CDR1 LGHNT and CDR2 FRNRAP. There are 14 residues in the CDR3. The CDR3 region is CASGLYGSYNEQFF. The CDR3 DNA reads TGTGCTAGTGGTTTGTATGGATCCTACAATGAGCAGTTCTTC.

The chain recombines TRBV5-1 with TRBJ2-1, with a possible D match to TRBD1 (5 bases). Trimming took 2 bases from V and 0 from J, leaving 18 bases between them. The V gene's germline CDR1 is SGHRS and CDR2 YFSETQ. The CDR3 has 18 amino acids. CDR3 region: CASSLRGFGASSYNEQFF. In DNA, the CDR3 is TGCGCCAGCAGCTTACGAGGTTTTGGGGCCAGCTCCTACAATGAGCAGTTCTTC.

This clonotype was found many times. The chain is built from TRBV2 and TRBJ2-7; no reliable D call. This CDR3 region has 13 residues. Per the germline V gene, CDR1 is SNHLY and CDR2 is FYNNEI. V lost 1 base and J lost 3, with 7 bases in between. CDR3 coding DNA: TGTGCCAGCAGTGAAGGGGAACACTACGAGCAGTACGTC. Translated: CASSEGEHYEQYV.

This clonotype was observed many times. This chain uses TRBV27 with TRBJ1-2, with a weak D call TRBD1 (6 bases). V dropped 5 bases and J dropped 4 bases, with 14 bases sitting between them. The CDR3 contains 14 residues. Germline V CDR1 and CDR2: MNHEY, SMNVEV (reference sequence). The CDR3 region has the DNA TGTGCCAGCAGTCCAGGGGTTAACCGCTATGGCTACACCTTC. Translated: CASSPGVNRYGYTF.

The rearrangement joins TRBV10-2 to TRBJ2-2; D call uncertain. V gave up 5 bases and J gave up 6 bases, with 10 bases separating them. Germline lookup yields CDR1 WSHSY and CDR2 SAAADI. This CDR3 comprises 13 residues. The CDR3 here is CASSSTGAGELFF. CDR3 DNA: TGCGCCAGCAGTTCCACTGGTGCCGGGGAGCTGTTTTTT.

This clonotype was seen ten or more times. The gene calls are TRBV14 and TRBJ2-5, with 9 bases that match TRBD2. The V and J ends lost 4 bases and 4 bases, in that order; junction bases with no gene match: 10. The CDR3 runs to 16 residues. Germline V gene lookup returns CDR1 SGHDN and CDR2 FVKESK. The CDR3 is CASSRGSGGIVETQYF. The CDR3 DNA is TGTGCCAGCAGCCGAGGTAGCGGGGGTATAGTAGAGACCCAGTACTTC.

The table lists this clonotype with a few counts. V gene TRBV12-3 or TRBV12-4 combines with J gene TRBJ2-5; maybe TRBD1 (5 bases). With 3 bases removed from V and 7 bases from J, the gap between germline ends came to 15 bases. The CDR3 length is 14 residues. The CDR3 coding sequence is TGTGCCAGCAGTTTTCCCGGGTTAGGGGCGACCCAGTACTTC. Protein product: CASSFPGLGATQYF.

This clonotype was observed a few times. The chain combines TRBV7-3 with TRBJ2-6, with 8 positions matching TRBD2. The CDR3 runs 18 residues. The V gene's germline CDR1 is SGHTA and CDR2 FQGTGA. J was trimmed by 2 bases and V by 2 bases; bases with no gene match: 8. This CDR3 reads CASSLSGTRPTGANVLTF. CDR3 bases: TGTGCCAGCAGCTTATCCGGGACTAGGCCTACTGGGGCCAACGTCCTGACTTTC.

This clonotype was seen repeatedly, ten times or more. This chain uses TRBV5-6 with TRBJ2-1; 8 positions match TRBD1. CDR1 is SGHDT, CDR2 YYEEEE, per germline. There are 13 residues in the CDR3. Losses at the gene ends were 2 bases for V and 9 bases for J; bases not matched to a gene: 4. The CDR3 region is CASSFDRGSEQFF. DNA for the CDR3: TGTGCCAGCAGCTTTGACAGGGGCAGTGAGCAGTTCTTC. Based on the CDR3 plus reference TRBV5-6 and TRBJ2-1, the full variable domain is DAGVTQSPTHLIKTRGQQVTLRCSPKSGHDTVSWYQQALGQGPQFIFQYYEEEERQRGNFPDRFSGHQFPNYSSELNVNALLLGDSALYLCASSFDRGSEQFFGPGTRLTVL.

This clonotype was found a few times. V usage is TRBV6-4 and J usage is TRBJ2-7; 9 bases agree with TRBD1. V lost 4 bases and J lost 6; bases outside the gene matches: 13. This CDR3 is 16 amino acids long. The germline CDR1 and CDR2 sequences are MRHNA and SNTAGT. The CDR3: CASSGPGQGRPSEQYV. The CDR3 DNA reads TGTGCCAGCAGTGGCCCGGGACAGGGAAGGCCTTCCGAGCAGTACGTC.